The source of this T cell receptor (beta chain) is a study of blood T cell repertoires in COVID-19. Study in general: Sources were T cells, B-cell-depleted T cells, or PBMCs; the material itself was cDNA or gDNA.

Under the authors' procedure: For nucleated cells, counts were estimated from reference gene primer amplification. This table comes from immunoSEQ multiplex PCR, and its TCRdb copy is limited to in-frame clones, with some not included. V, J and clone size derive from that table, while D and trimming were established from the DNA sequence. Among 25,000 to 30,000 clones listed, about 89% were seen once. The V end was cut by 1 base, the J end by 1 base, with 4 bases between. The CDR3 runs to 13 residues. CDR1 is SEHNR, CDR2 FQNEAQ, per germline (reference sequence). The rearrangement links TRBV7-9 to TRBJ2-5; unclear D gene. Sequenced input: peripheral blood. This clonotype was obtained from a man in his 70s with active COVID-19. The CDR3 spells CASSLDIQETQYF. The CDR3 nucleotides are TGTGCCAGCAGCTTAGACATCCAAGAGACCCAGTACTTC.